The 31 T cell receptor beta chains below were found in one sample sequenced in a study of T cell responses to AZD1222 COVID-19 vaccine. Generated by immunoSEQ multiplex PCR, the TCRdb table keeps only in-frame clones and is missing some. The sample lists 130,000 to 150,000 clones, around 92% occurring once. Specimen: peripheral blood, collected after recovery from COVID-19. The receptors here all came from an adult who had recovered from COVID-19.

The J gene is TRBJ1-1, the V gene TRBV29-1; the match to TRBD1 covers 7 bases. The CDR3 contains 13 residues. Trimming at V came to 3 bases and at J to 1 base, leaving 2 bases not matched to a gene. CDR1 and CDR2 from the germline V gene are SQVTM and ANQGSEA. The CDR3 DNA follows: TGCAGCGTTGATCAGGGGGGGAACACTGAAGCTTTCTTT. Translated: CSVDQGGNTEAFF.

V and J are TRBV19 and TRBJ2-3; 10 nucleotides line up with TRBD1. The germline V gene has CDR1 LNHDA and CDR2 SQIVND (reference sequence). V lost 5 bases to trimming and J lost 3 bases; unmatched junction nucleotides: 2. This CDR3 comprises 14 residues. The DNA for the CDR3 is TGTGCCAGTAGTCCGGACAGGGGGACAGATACGCAGTATTTT. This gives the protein CASSPDRGTDTQYF.

The CDR3 DNA reads TGTGCCAGCAGCCCCGGACACCTCAAGGCGGGCTACGAGCAGTACTTC. This sequence encodes CASSPGHLKAGYEQYF. This chain joins TRBV11-3 and TRBJ2-7; D is perhaps TRBD1 or TRBD2 (5 bases each). From germline, CDR1 is SGHNT and CDR2 YENEEA. The V end lost 5 bases, the J end lost 3 bases, and 20 bases lay between the germline ends. The CDR3 is 16 residues long. Complete variable domain (other parts from reference TRBV11-3 and TRBJ2-7): EAGVVQSPRYKIIEKKQPVAFWCNPISGHNTLYWYLQNLGQGPELLIRYENEEAVDDSQLPKDRFSAERLKGVDSTLKIQPAELGDSAVYLCASSPGHLKAGYEQYFGPGTRLTVT.

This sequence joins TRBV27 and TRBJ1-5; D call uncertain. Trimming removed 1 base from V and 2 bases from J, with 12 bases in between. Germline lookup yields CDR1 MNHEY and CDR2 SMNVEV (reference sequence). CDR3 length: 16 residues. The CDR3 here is CASSLLGGIGNQPQHF. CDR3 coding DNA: TGTGCCAGCAGTTTATTGGGAGGAATCGGCAATCAGCCCCAGCATTTT.

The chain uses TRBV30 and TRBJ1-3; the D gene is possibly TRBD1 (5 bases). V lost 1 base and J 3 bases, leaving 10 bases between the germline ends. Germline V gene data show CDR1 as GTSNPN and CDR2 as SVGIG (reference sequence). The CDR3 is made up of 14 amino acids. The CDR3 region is CAWSAGTIGNTIYF. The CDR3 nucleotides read TGTGCCTGGAGTGCCGGGACGATTGGAAACACCATATATTTT.

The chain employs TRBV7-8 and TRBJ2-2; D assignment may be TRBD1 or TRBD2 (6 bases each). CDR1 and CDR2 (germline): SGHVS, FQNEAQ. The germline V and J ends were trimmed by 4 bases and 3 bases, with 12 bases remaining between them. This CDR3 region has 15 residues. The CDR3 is CASSSEGGYTGELFF. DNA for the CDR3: TGTGCCAGCAGCTCCGAAGGGGGGTACACCGGGGAGCTGTTTTTT.

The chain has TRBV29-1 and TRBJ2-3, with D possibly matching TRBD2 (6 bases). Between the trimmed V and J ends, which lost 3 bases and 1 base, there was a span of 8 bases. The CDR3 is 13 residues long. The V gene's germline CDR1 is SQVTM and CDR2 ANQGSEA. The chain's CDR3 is CSVERGGTDTQYF. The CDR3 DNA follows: TGCAGCGTTGAGCGGGGCGGCACAGATACGCAGTATTTT.

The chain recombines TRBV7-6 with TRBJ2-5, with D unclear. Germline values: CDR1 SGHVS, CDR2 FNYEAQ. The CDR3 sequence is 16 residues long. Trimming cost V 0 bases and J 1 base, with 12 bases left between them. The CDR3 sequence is CASSLASLDRQETQYF. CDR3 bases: TGTGCCAGCAGCTTAGCGTCGTTGGACCGCCAAGAGACCCAGTACTTC.

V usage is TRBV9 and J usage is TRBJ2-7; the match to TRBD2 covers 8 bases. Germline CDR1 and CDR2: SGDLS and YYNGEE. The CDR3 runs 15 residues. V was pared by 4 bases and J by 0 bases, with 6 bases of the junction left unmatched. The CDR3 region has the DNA TGTGCCAGCAGCTCGAGGAGCGGGAGCTCCTACGAGCAGTACTTC. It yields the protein CASSSRSGSSYEQYF.

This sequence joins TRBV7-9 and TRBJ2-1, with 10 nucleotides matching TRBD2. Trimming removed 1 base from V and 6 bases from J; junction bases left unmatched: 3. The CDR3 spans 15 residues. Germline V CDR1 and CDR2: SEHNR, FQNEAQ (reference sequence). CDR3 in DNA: TGTGCCAGCAGCTTAGGAGCGGGAGGGCCCAATGAGCAGTTCTTC. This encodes CASSLGAGGPNEQFF.

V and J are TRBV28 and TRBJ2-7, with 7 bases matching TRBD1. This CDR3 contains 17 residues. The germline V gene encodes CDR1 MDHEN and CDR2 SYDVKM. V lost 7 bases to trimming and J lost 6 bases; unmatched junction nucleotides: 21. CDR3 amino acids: CASIQSTPGTVAAEQYF. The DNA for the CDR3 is TGTGCCAGCATCCAGTCCACGCCCGGGACAGTAGCCGCCGAGCAGTACTTC.

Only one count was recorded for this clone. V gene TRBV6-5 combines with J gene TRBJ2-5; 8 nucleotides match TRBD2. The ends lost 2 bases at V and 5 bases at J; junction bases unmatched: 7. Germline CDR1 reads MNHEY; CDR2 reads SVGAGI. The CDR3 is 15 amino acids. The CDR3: CASSYPPGGTETQYF. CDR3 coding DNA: TGTGCCAGCAGTTACCCCCCGGGAGGGACGGAGACCCAGTACTTC.

The CDR3 sequence is CSVGRVSYEQYF. The CDR3, as DNA: TGCAGCGTCGGACGGGTTTCCTACGAGCAGTACTTC. This rearrangement joins TRBV29-1 to TRBJ2-7; D is unclear. The CDR3 spans 12 residues. The germline gives CDR1 SQVTM, CDR2 ANQGSEA. Trimming left V 6 bases short and J 1 base short, with 10 bases between.

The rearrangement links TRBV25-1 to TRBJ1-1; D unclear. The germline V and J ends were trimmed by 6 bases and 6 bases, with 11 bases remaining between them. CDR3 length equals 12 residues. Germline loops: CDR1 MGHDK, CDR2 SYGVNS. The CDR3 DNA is TGTGCCAGCAGACCGGCAGACTCTGAAGCTTTCTTT. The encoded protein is CASRPADSEAFF.

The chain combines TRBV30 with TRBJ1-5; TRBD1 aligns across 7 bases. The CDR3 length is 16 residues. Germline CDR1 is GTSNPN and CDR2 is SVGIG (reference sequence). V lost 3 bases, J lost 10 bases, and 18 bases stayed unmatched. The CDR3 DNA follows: TGTGCCTGGAGACCTAGGGACAGTTGGGGTAGGGGACCCCAGCATTTT. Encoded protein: CAWRPRDSWGRGPQHF. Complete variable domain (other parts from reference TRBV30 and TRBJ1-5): SQTIHQWPATLVQPVGSPLSLECTVEGTSNPNLYWYRQAAGRGLQLLFYSVGIGQISSEVPQNLSASRPQDRQFILSSKKLLLSDSGFYLCAWRPRDSWGRGPQHFGDGTRLSIL.

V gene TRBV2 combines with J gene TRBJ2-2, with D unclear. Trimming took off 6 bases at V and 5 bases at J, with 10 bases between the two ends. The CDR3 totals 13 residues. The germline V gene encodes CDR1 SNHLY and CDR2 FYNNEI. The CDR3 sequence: CASRPERTGELFF. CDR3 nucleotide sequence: TGTGCCAGCAGGCCCGAGAGGACCGGGGAGCTGTTTTTT.

This CDR3 reads CTSSQILTSGRVLQETQYF. CDR3 nucleotides: TGCACCAGCAGCCAAATACTGACTAGCGGGAGGGTCCTCCAAGAGACCCAGTACTTC. The chain has TRBV1 and TRBJ2-5; TRBD2 is the table's D call, not checked against the DNA. TRBV1 represents a pseudogene. The CDR3 has 19 amino acids.

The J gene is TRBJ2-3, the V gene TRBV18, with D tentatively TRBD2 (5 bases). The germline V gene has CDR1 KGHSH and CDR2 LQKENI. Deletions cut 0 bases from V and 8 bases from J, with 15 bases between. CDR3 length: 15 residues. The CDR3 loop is CASSPPSGVVGTQYF. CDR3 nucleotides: TGTGCCAGCTCACCACCGTCCGGGGTCGTTGGTACGCAGTATTTT.

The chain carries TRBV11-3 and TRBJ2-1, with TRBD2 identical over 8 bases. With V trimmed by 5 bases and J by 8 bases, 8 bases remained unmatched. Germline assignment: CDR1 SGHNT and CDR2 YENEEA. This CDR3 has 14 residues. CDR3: CASSISGKGYEQFF. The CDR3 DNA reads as TGTGCCAGCAGCATTAGCGGGAAGGGATATGAGCAGTTCTTC.

CDR3 in amino acids: CASSLDKYEAFF. DNA of the CDR3: TGTGCCAGCAGCTTAGATAAGTATGAAGCTTTCTTT. The genes are TRBV11-2 and TRBJ1-1; D gene ambiguous. The V end was cut by 0 bases, the J end by 7 bases, with 6 bases between. In germline, CDR1 is SGHAT, CDR2 FQNNGV. The CDR3 sequence is 12 residues long. The variable domain in full, with the rest retrieved from reference TRBV11-2 and TRBJ1-1, is EAGVAQSPRYKIIEKRQSVAFWCNPISGHATLYWYQQILGQGPKLLIQFQNNGVVDDSQLPKDRFSAERLKGVDSTLKIQPAKLEDSAVYLCASSLDKYEAFFGQGTRLTVV.

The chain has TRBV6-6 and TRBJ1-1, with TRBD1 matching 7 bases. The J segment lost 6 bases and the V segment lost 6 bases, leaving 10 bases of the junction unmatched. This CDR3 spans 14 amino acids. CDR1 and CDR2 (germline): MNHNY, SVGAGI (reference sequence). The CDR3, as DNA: TGTGCCAGCAGCTCGTTGACAGGGAGGTCTGAAGCTTTCTTT. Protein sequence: CASSSLTGRSEAFF.

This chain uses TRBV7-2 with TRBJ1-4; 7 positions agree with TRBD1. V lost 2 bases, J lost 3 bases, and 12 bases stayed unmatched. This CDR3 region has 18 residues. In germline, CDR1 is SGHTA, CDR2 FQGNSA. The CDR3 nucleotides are TGTGCCAGCAGCTTAAGAGGGACAGCGGGACCCCCTAATGAAAAACTGTTTTTT. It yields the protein CASSLRGTAGPPNEKLFF.

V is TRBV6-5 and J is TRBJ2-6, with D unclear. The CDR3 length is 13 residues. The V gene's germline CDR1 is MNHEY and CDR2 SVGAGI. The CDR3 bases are TGTGCGGGCGGAACCTCTGGGGCCAACGTCCTGACTTTC. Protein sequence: CAGGTSGANVLTF.

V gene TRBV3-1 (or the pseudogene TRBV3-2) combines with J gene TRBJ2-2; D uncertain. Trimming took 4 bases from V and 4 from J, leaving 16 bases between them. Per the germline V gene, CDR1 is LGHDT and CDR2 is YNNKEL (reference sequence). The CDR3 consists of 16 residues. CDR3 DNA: TGTGCCAGCAGCCCCACCCTCACCAGCAGCACCGGGGAGCTGTTTTTT. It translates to CASSPTLTSSTGELFF.

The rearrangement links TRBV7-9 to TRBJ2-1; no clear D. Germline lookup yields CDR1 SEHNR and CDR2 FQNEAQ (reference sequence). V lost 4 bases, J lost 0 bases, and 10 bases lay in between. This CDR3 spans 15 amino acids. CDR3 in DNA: TGTGCCAGCAGCTACACTCCCAGCTCCTACAATGAGCAGTTCTTC. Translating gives CASSYTPSSYNEQFF.

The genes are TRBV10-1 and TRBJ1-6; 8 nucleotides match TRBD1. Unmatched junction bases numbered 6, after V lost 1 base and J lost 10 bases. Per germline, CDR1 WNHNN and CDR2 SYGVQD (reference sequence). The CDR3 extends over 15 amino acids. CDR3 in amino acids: CASSEFGQGDSPLHF. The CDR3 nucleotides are TGCGCCAGCAGTGAGTTCGGACAGGGAGACTCACCCCTCCACTTT.

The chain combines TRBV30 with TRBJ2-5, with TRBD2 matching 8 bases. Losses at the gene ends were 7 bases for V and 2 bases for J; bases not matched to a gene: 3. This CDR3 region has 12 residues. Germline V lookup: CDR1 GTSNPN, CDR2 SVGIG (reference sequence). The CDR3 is CAFGGAQETQYF. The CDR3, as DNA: TGTGCCTTCGGGGGGGCTCAAGAGACCCAGTACTTC.

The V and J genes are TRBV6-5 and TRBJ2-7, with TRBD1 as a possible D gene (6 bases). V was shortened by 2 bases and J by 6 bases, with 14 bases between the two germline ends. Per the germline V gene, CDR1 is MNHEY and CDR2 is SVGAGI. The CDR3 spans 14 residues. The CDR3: CASSYRTEASEQYF. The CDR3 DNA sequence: TGTGCCAGCAGTTACAGGACAGAAGCAAGCGAGCAGTACTTC.

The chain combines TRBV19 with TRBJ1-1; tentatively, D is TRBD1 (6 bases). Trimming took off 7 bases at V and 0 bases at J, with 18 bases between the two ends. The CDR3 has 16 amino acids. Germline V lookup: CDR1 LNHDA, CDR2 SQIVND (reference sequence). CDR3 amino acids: CASTIGGATLNTEAFF. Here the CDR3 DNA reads TGTGCCAGTACTATCGGGGGGGCGACCTTGAACACTGAAGCTTTCTTT.

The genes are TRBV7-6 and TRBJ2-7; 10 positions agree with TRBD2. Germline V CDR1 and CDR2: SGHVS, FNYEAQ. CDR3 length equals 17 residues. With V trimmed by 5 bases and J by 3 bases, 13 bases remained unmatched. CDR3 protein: CASSAFHGTSEIYEQYF. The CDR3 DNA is TGTGCCAGCAGCGCCTTTCACGGGACTAGCGAAATCTACGAGCAGTACTTC.

In nucleotides, the CDR3 is TGTGCCAGCAGCCAAGAGACAGGGGGTGATTCACCCCTCCACTTT. Translating it yields CASSQETGGDSPLHF. The rearrangement uses TRBV4-2 and TRBJ1-6; 9 positions agree with TRBD1. The CDR3 has 15 residues. V was clipped by 0 bases and J by 8 bases; unmatched bases: 2. Germline CDR1 reads LGHNA; CDR2 reads YNFKEQ.